This TCR beta chain came from a study of T cell repertoires in cytomegalovirus infection. TCRdb reprocessed the reads via MiXCR and lists one record per CDR3 protein. This repertoire shows fewer than 200,000 distinct CDR3 sequences, under 25% found once; its top ten account for around 2.7%. Sequenced material: PBMCs. The receptor was derived from a human donor in good health (CMV status not recorded). Some clones in this sample may be carry-over from other donors' samples.

The CDR3 nucleotides are TGTGCCAGCAGTTTAGTTCCTCCGGGGGTCTATGGCTACACCTTC. Translation: CASSLVPPGVYGYTF. The V and J genes are TRBV12-3 or TRBV12-4 and TRBJ1-2; D possibly corresponds to TRBD1 (5 bases). This CDR3 has 15 amino acids. Between the trimmed V and J ends, which lost 1 base and 4 bases, there was a span of 13 bases.